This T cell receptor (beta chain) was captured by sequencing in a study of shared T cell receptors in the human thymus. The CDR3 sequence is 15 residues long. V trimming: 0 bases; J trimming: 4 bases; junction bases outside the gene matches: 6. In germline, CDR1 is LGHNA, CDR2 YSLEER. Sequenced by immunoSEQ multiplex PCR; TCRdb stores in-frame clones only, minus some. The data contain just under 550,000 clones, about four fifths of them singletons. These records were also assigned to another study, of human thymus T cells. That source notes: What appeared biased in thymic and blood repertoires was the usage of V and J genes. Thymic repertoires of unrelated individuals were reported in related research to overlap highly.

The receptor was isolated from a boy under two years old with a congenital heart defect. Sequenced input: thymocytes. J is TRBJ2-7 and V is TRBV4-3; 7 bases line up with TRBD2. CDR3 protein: CASSQEVREWYEQYF. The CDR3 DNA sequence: TGCGCCAGCAGCCAAGAGGTGCGGGAGTGGTACGAGCAGTACTTC.